These 2 T cell receptor beta chains share one sample of origin, sequenced in a study of T cell responses to AZD1222 COVID-19 vaccine. Some clones are missing from TCRdb's copy, which holds only in-frame ones; the method was immunoSEQ multiplex PCR. The profile shows about 200,000 clones, approximately 94% of them singletons. This sample comprised peripheral blood, obtained 28 days after the second dose of the MenACWY control vaccine. The receptors were sampled from an adult who received the MenACWY meningococcal vaccine as a control.

This sequence joins TRBV6-5 and TRBJ1-1; D not certain. CDR1 is MNHEY and CDR2 is SVGAGI in the germline V gene. V was pared by 6 bases and J by 5 bases, with 7 bases between. There are 11 residues in the CDR3. In DNA, the CDR3 is TGTGCCAGCAGATTTCGGACTGAAGCTTTCTTT. Its translation: CASRFRTEAFF.

The gene calls are TRBV9 and TRBJ2-7; D may be TRBD2 (6 bases). Germline V gene sequence: CDR1 SGDLS, CDR2 YYNGEE. The CDR3 length is 15 residues. V was cut by 0 bases and J by 0 bases, with 10 bases left in between. CDR3: CASSVGQTSSYEQYF. CDR3 bases: TGTGCCAGCAGCGTAGGACAGACTAGCTCCTACGAGCAGTACTTC.